The present T cell receptor beta chain was sequenced within a study of human T cells and chemical hapten exposure. Study in general: Chiefly women, the patients showed alopecia areata, totalis or universalis.

TCRdb ran MiXCR on the RACE reads and lists one entry per CDR3 protein. The sample includes tens of thousands of distinct CDR3 sequences, about 8% of them seen just once. The CDR3 totals 15 residues. V dropped 10 bases and J dropped 2; count of bases not matched to a gene: 10. In germline, CDR1 is MNHNS, CDR2 SASEGT. This clonotype was seen many times. Documented time point: patch test 2, 6 weeks after DPC sensitization. Treatment of the sample: therapeutic diphenylcyclopropenone sensitization with weekly scalp DPC. The source of this sequence is a woman in her fifties or sixties with alopecia areata. Some clones in this sample may be carry-over from other donors' samples. The V and J genes are TRBV6-1 and TRBJ1-5; TRBD1 matches at 8 bases. Sequenced material: whole blood, taken in connection with sensitization to the hapten diphenylcyclopropenone (DPC). The CDR3 protein is CATTNTGGGNQPQHF. CDR3 DNA sequence: TGTGCCACCACGAATACAGGGGGTGGCAATCAGCCCCAGCATTTT.